The 31 T cell receptor beta chains below come from one sample, sequenced in a study of Ad26.COV2.S vaccination and SARS-CoV-2 variants. TCRdb's table, derived via immunoSEQ multiplex PCR, lists solely in-frame clones and lacks some. Among roughly 350,000 clones, around 87% were seen once, and the ten largest hold roughly 3.6%. The treatment here: some 20 received Ad26.COV2.S at low or high dose, single or two shots; roughly five received placebo; per-sample allocation not given. On day 63 after the first injection, vaccine and placebo recipients gave samples. This sample comprised peripheral blood, obtained in a trial of Ad26.COV2.S vaccine versus placebo. The receptors stem from a person aged 18-65 years who received the Ad26.COV2.S COVID-19 vaccine or a placebo.

V usage is TRBV6-4 and J usage is TRBJ1-5; the match to TRBD1 covers 7 bases. Unmatched junction bases numbered 8, after V lost 6 bases and J lost 6 bases. The CDR3 totals 14 residues. Germline CDR1 MRHNA, CDR2 SNTAGT. CDR3: CASSPTGVGQPQHF. CDR3 sequence (DNA): TGTGCCAGCAGCCCCACAGGGGTGGGTCAGCCCCAGCATTTT.

The rearrangement joins TRBV13 to TRBJ2-7; 7 bases are a match to TRBD1. There are 14 residues in the CDR3. Unmatched junction bases numbered 10, after V lost 5 bases and J lost 6 bases. Looked up from germline, CDR1 is PRHDT and CDR2 is FYEKMQ (reference sequence). The CDR3 spells CASSLLQGLGEQYF. In nucleotides, the CDR3 is TGTGCCAGCAGCCTCCTACAGGGGCTGGGCGAGCAGTACTTC.

On this clone itself: Other DNA sequences in the sample encode the same CDR3. V and J are TRBV7-2 and TRBJ2-3; D is perhaps TRBD2 (6 bases). Trimming took off 5 bases at V and 2 bases at J, with 17 bases between the two ends. CDR1 is SGHTA and CDR2 is FQGNSA in the germline V gene. The CDR3 is 16 amino acids. The DNA for the CDR3 is TGTGCCAGCAGCCCCGGGACTTCCACCTCCACAGATACGCAGTATTTT. It is translated as CASSPGTSTSTDTQYF.

Written as DNA, the CDR3 is TGTGCCAGCAGCAAATTCGGACAGGGCCCTGGAAACACCATATATTTT. This gives the protein CASSKFGQGPGNTIYF. This chain links TRBV21-1 with TRBJ1-3; TRBD1, as called in the table, went unchecked against the DNA. TRBV21-1 is designated a pseudogene. The CDR3 extends over 16 amino acids.

The chain combines TRBV3-1 (or the pseudogene TRBV3-2) with TRBJ1-2; the match to TRBD1 covers 8 bases. This CDR3 spans 17 amino acids. Per the germline V gene, CDR1 is LGHDT and CDR2 is YNNKEL (reference sequence). Trimming took 7 bases from V and 4 from J; bases not matched to a gene: 17. The CDR3 DNA reads as TGTGCCAGCACCATGGGCGGGGGGACAGGTTGTGGCTATGGCTACACCTTC. Residues: CASTMGGGTGCGYGYTF.

V is TRBV30 and J is TRBJ1-5; D unresolved. The V end was cut by 2 bases, the J end by 2 bases, with 7 bases between. The germline gives CDR1 GTSNPN, CDR2 SVGIG (reference sequence). CDR3 length: 13 residues. CDR3 amino acids: CAWSHGGNQPQHF. DNA for the CDR3: TGTGCCTGGAGTCATGGGGGCAATCAGCCCCAGCATTTT.

Turning to this clone: Distinct nucleotide sequences in the sample also encode this CDR3. This rearrangement joins TRBV9 to TRBJ1-1; tentative D call: TRBD1 (6 bases). CDR3 length equals 13 residues. Trimming took off 5 bases at V and 1 base at J, with 9 bases between the two ends. Looked up from germline, CDR1 is SGDLS and CDR2 is YYNGEE. The DNA for the CDR3 is TGTGCCAGCAGTGGGGGCACGAACACTGAAGCTTTCTTT. Translation gives CASSGGTNTEAFF.

The rearrangement joins TRBV7-8 to TRBJ1-5; TRBD1 agrees at 9 bases. Germline loops: CDR1 SGHVS, CDR2 FQNEAQ. This CDR3 is 17 amino acids long. V shed 4 bases and J 2 bases; nucleotides not matched to a gene: 9. CDR3 DNA: TGTGCCAGCAGCTCCGGGACAGGGCCCATGGGCAATCAGCCCCAGCATTTT. It specifies CASSSGTGPMGNQPQHF.

The chain is built from TRBV9 and TRBJ1-3; TRBD1 is a possible D gene (5 bases). The CDR3 consists of 13 residues. V lost 3 bases, J lost 1 base, and 5 bases lay in between. Germline V gene data show CDR1 as SGDLS and CDR2 as YYNGEE. CDR3 nucleotides: TGTGCCAGCAGCGAGGGGTCTGGAAACACCATATATTTT. Amino acids: CASSEGSGNTIYF.

This chain links TRBV2 with TRBJ1-3; 8 bases align to TRBD1. This CDR3 has 17 residues. The germline V gene has CDR1 SNHLY and CDR2 FYNNEI. V was clipped by 3 bases and J by 2 bases; unmatched bases: 9. This chain's CDR3 is CASSDPSPTGAGNTIYF. Written as DNA, the CDR3 is TGTGCCAGCAGTGACCCTAGTCCGACAGGGGCTGGAAACACCATATATTTT.

The chain couples TRBV6-6 to TRBJ2-7; D remains unclear. With 0 bases removed from V and 3 bases from J, the gap between germline ends came to 9 bases. The germline gives CDR1 MNHNY, CDR2 SVGAGI (reference sequence). The CDR3 runs to 14 residues. Here the CDR3 DNA reads TGTGCCAGCAGTTACTCGAACAGTAACTACGAGCAGTACTTC. Its translation: CASSYSNSNYEQYF.

This rearrangement joins TRBV12-3 or TRBV12-4 to TRBJ1-2, with D possibly matching TRBD1 (6 bases). This CDR3 has 13 amino acids. V was cut by 5 bases and J by 4 bases, with 11 bases left in between. DNA of the CDR3: TGTGCCAGCAGTCCGACAGGACCCTATGGCTACACCTTC. The encoded protein is CASSPTGPYGYTF.

To note about this clone: This specimen includes other DNA sequences encoding the same CDR3. This chain links TRBV6-5 with TRBJ2-7, with D possibly being TRBD2 (6 bases). V gave up 2 bases and J gave up 7 bases, with 9 bases separating them. Germline CDR1 and CDR2: MNHEY and SVGAGI. The CDR3 is 12 residues long. Written as DNA, the CDR3 is TGTGCCAGCAGTTACGGAGGGCGGGAGCAGTACTTC. Amino acids: CASSYGGREQYF.

J is TRBJ2-5 and V is TRBV7-9, with D maybe TRBD2 (7 bases). Trimming stripped 8 bases from V and 5 bases from J, with 18 bases between. CDR1 is SEHNR and CDR2 is FQNEAQ in the germline V gene (reference sequence). This CDR3 region has 14 residues. The CDR3 bases are TGTGCCAGCTCCTCCCCCGGGGGGCGGGAGACCCAGTACTTC. Protein: CASSSPGGRETQYF.

The CDR3 protein is CASSLVNWIGLSRIEKLFF. The CDR3 nucleotides are TGTGCCAGCAGCTTGGTAAATTGGATTGGGCTCTCGAGGATAGAAAAACTGTTTTTT. The gene calls are TRBV5-8 and TRBJ1-4; D not certain. Trimming removed 0 bases at V and 8 bases at J, with 26 bases between. The CDR3 consists of 19 residues. The V gene's germline CDR1 is SGHTS and CDR2 YDEGEE. Full variable domain (remainder filled in from reference TRBV5-8 and TRBJ1-4): EAGVTQSPTHLIKTRGQQATLRCSPISGHTSVYWYQQALGLGLQFLLWYDEGEERNRGNFPPRFSGRQFPNYSSELNVNALELEDSALYLCASSLVNWIGLSRIEKLFFGSGTQLSVL.

This clone was seen a single time. The gene calls are TRBV4-2 and TRBJ2-5; the D gene is possibly TRBD1 (5 bases). Germline V CDR1 and CDR2: LGHNA, YNFKEQ. V lost 0 bases to trimming and J lost 4 bases, with 15 bases between them. This CDR3 contains 16 residues. Here the CDR3 DNA reads TGTGCCAGCAGCCAAGAACCAGACAGTGGGTTAGAGACCCAGTACTTC. Its translation is CASSQEPDSGLETQYF.

The rearrangement joins TRBV6-5 to TRBJ1-3; TRBD1 might be the D (5 bases). Looked up from germline, CDR1 is MNHEY and CDR2 is SVGAGI. Trimming took 11 bases from V and 2 from J, leaving 10 bases between them. This CDR3 has 12 residues. This CDR3 reads CASAGAGNTIYF. The CDR3 DNA is TGTGCCTCGGCGGGGGCTGGAAACACCATATATTTT.

This clone has a handful of counts. The chain is built from TRBV6-5 and TRBJ1-2; D is undetermined. The CDR3 covers 14 residues. Trimming removed 0 bases at V and 5 bases at J, with 10 bases between. CDR1 is MNHEY and CDR2 is SVGAGI in the germline V gene. The CDR3 DNA is TGTGCCAGCAGTTACTCGAGTGACAAATATGGCTACACCTTC. Residues: CASSYSSDKYGYTF.

This clone was picked up a small number of times. This chain links TRBV5-1 with TRBJ2-2; 10 nucleotides match TRBD1. CDR1 and CDR2 (germline): SGHRS, YFSETQ. The CDR3 is made up of 15 amino acids. With 4 bases clipped from V and 5 bases from J, the junction kept 5 bases outside the gene matches. CDR3 residues: CASSEGTGVTGELFF. In DNA form, the CDR3 reads TGCGCCAGCAGCGAAGGGACAGGGGTGACCGGGGAGCTGTTTTTT. The whole variable domain, remainder taken from reference TRBV5-1 and TRBJ2-2, is KAGVTQTPRYLIKTRGQQVTLSCSPISGHRSVSWYQQTPGQGLQFLFEYFSETQRNKGNFPGRFSGRQFSNSRSEMNVSTLELGDSALYLCASSEGTGVTGELFFGEGSRLTVL.

The rearrangement uses TRBV6-4 and TRBJ1-5, with 9 bases lining up with TRBD1. V shed 6 bases, J shed 6 bases, and the junction held 12 bases outside the gene matches. This CDR3 contains 16 residues. The V gene's germline CDR1 is MRHNA and CDR2 SNTAGT. The CDR3 loop is CASRELFTGGGQPQHF. The CDR3 DNA follows: TGTGCCAGCAGGGAGCTTTTTACAGGGGGCGGTCAGCCCCAGCATTTT.

This clone has a handful of counts. This rearrangement joins TRBV4-2 to TRBJ2-2; TRBD2 matches 8 bases. CDR3 length: 16 amino acids. Germline values: CDR1 LGHNA, CDR2 YNFKEQ. J was trimmed by 3 bases and V by 4 bases; bases with no gene match: 7. The CDR3 DNA reads TGTGCCAGCAGCCTGCCGCGGGGGGAATACACCGGGGAGCTGTTTTTT. It yields the protein CASSLPRGEYTGELFF.

The chain uses TRBV6-5 and TRBJ1-3; TRBD1 matches 8 bases. Germline CDR1 reads MNHEY; CDR2 reads SVGAGI. The CDR3 loop spans 15 amino acids. Losses at the gene ends were 6 bases for V and 4 bases for J; bases not matched to a gene: 8. CDR3: CASSLGTGPGNTIYF. The CDR3 DNA follows: TGTGCCAGCAGCCTCGGGACAGGACCCGGAAACACCATATATTTT.

J is TRBJ2-1 and V is TRBV19; D is ambiguous. Trimming pared 3 bases from V and 7 bases from J, leaving 13 bases between. CDR3 length: 14 amino acids. CDR1 and CDR2 (germline): LNHDA, SQIVND (reference sequence). The CDR3 is CASSIMQDRNEQFF. The CDR3 coding sequence is TGTGCCAGTAGTATTATGCAAGACCGTAATGAGCAGTTCTTC.

The chain couples TRBV4-3 to TRBJ1-1; possibly TRBD1 for D (6 bases). Trimming took off 7 bases at V and 4 bases at J, with 13 bases between the two ends. This CDR3 region has 13 residues. Germline V lookup: CDR1 LGHNA, CDR2 YSLEER. CDR3 loop: CASNGGRLTEAFF. CDR3 DNA: TGCGCCAGCAACGGGGGGCGTCTCACTGAAGCTTTCTTT.

The chain couples TRBV5-5 to TRBJ2-1, with TRBD2 matching over 11 bases. Germline CDR1 SGHKS, CDR2 YYEKEE (reference sequence). The CDR3 runs to 15 residues. Trimming at V came to 5 bases and at J to 12 bases, leaving 13 bases not matched to a gene. The CDR3 is CASSYSGGAPGGQFF. The DNA for the CDR3 is TGTGCCAGCAGTTATAGCGGGGGGGCCCCGGGTGGGCAGTTCTTC.

This clone was counted a single time. This chain joins TRBV10-2 and TRBJ2-1; D possibly corresponds to TRBD1 (6 bases). The germline V and J ends were trimmed by 3 bases and 4 bases, with 10 bases remaining between them. Germline CDR1 WSHSY, CDR2 SAAADI. This CDR3 has 14 residues. CDR3 residues: CASSESQGYNEQFF. The CDR3 DNA sequence: TGCGCCAGCAGTGAATCCCAGGGGTACAATGAGCAGTTCTTC.

V and J are TRBV11-2 and TRBJ1-4; D gene unclear. V dropped 2 bases and J dropped 8 bases, with 9 bases sitting between them. Germline CDR1 is SGHAT and CDR2 is FQNNGV. CDR3 length equals 13 residues. Here the CDR3 DNA reads TGTGCCAGCAGCTTATCCGGTTACGAAAAACTGTTTTTT. Protein: CASSLSGYEKLFF. The full variable domain, with the rest looked up from reference TRBV11-2 and TRBJ1-4, is EAGVAQSPRYKIIEKRQSVAFWCNPISGHATLYWYQQILGQGPKLLIQFQNNGVVDDSQLPKDRFSAERLKGVDSTLKIQPAKLEDSAVYLCASSLSGYEKLFFGSGTQLSVL.

CDR3 DNA sequence: TGTGCCAGCAGCGACACCGGGGAGCTGTTTTTT. It encodes CASSDTGELFF. The chain links TRBV9 to TRBJ2-2, with D unclear. V shed 3 bases and J shed 3 bases, with 0 bases lying between them. The CDR3 consists of 11 residues. Per the germline V gene, CDR1 is SGDLS and CDR2 is YYNGEE. Combining the CDR3 with reference TRBV9 and TRBJ2-2 gives the whole variable domain DSGVTQTPKHLITATGQRVTLRCSPRSGDLSVYWYQQSLDQGLQFLIQYYNGEERAKGNILERFSAQQFPDLHSELNLSSLELGDSALYFCASSDTGELFFGEGSRLTVL.

This clone has just one count. This chain's CDR3 is CASSHPGGGRDTGELFF. As DNA, the CDR3 is TGTGCCAGCAGCCATCCAGGAGGGGGACGAGACACCGGGGAGCTGTTTTTT. The V call is TRBV3-1 (or the pseudogene TRBV3-2), the J call TRBJ2-2, with D possibly called TRBD1 or TRBD2 (6 bases each). The V gene's germline CDR1 is LGHDT and CDR2 YNNKEL (reference sequence). The CDR3 runs to 17 residues. V was pared by 3 bases and J by 3 bases, with 17 bases between.

V usage is TRBV6-6 and J usage is TRBJ2-4, with D unresolved. Trimming removed 6 bases at V and 5 bases at J, with 2 bases between. Germline V gene data show CDR1 as MNHNY and CDR2 as SVGAGI (reference sequence). This CDR3 spans 10 amino acids. As DNA, the CDR3 is TGTGCCAGCAGCCAAAACATTCAGTACTTC. Translated: CASSQNIQYF.

The gene calls are TRBV9 and TRBJ1-6; D perhaps matches TRBD1 (5 bases). Germline loops: CDR1 SGDLS, CDR2 YYNGEE. There are 15 residues in the CDR3. With 0 bases removed from V and 7 bases from J, the gap between germline ends came to 11 bases. CDR3 region: CASSVEGRENSPLHF. CDR3 nucleotides: TGTGCCAGCAGCGTAGAGGGCAGGGAGAATTCACCCCTCCACTTT.